This entry concerns a single TCR beta chain. What it binds is unknown. The sample is drawn from a study of STAT3 mutations in large granular lymphocyte leukemia. V shed 5 bases and J shed 2 bases, with 10 bases lying between them. Per germline, CDR1 SGHVS and CDR2 FNYEAQ. The CDR3 length is 15 residues. Profiling relied on immunoSEQ multiplex PCR, and the TCRdb table lists in-frame clones only, not all of them. The sample has several thousand clones, roughly nine tenths seen once. General observations from the study: Every T-cell large granular lymphocyte leukemia patient had at least one immunodominant TCR beta clonotype.

The sample was peripheral blood mononuclear cells. The clonotype was recovered from a man at least 80 years old with T-cell large granular lymphocyte leukemia. Some clones in this sample may be carry-over from other donors' samples. This sequence joins TRBV7-6 and TRBJ2-6; D may be TRBD1 (5 bases). The chain's CDR3 is CASSPRGTGANVLTF. For the CDR3, the DNA is TGTGCCAGCAGCCCTAGGGGAACTGGGGCCAACGTCCTGACTTTC.